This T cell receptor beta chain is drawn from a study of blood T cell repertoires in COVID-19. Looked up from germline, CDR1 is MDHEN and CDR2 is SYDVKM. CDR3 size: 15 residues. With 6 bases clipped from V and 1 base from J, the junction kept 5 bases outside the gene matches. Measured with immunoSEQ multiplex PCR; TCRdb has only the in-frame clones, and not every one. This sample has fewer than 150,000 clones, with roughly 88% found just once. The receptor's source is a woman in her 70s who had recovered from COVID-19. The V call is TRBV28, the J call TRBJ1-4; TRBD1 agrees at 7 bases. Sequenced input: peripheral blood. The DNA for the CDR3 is TGTGCCAGCAGCGGACAGGAGGGAACTAATGAAAAACTGTTTTTT. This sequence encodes CASSGQEGTNEKLFF.